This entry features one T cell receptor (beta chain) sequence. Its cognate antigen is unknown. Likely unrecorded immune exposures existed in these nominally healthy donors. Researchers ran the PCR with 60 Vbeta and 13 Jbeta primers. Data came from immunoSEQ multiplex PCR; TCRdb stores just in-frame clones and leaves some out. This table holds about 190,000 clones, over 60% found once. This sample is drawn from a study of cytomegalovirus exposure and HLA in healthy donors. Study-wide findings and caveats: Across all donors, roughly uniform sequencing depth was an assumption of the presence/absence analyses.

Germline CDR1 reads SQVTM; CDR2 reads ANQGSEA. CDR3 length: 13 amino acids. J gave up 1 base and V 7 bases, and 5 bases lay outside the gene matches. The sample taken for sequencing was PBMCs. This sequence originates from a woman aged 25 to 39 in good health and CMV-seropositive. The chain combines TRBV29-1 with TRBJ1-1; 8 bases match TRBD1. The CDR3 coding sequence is TGCAGCGCGGCAGGGGGCACGAACACTGAAGCTTTCTTT. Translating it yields CSAAGGTNTEAFF. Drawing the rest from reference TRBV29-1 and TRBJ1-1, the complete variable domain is SAVISQKPSRDICQRGTSLTIQCQVDSQVTMMFWYRQQPGQSLTLIATANQGSEATYESGFVIDKFPISRPNLTFSTLTVSNMSPEDSSIYLCSAAGGTNTEAFFGQGTRLTVV.